The entry that follows covers one TCR beta chain sequence. Its cognate antigen is unknown. The data originate from a study of CXCR3-negative and CXCR3-positive naive CD8 T cells. Study results and limitations: Naive subsets did not differ in surface CD5, and TRB CDR3 properties served to infer TCR strength. Partial loss of CXCR3 expression followed cryopreservation; most assays used fresh PBMCs.

Within the CD8+ T cell compartment, naive cells were CD45RO-CCR7+CD27+CD95-. Germline lookup yields CDR1 SQVTM and CDR2 ANQGSEA. The CDR3 runs 14 residues. The authors made the TRB cDNA libraries by 5' RACE using UMI labels. From the 5' RACE reads, TCRdb lists one entry per CDR3 protein and no DNA. Here the sample table reports about 24,000 distinct CDR3 sequences. The clonotype originates from a human donor in good health. Some clones in this sample may be carry-over from other donors' samples. Sequenced sample: naive CXCR3- CD8+ T cells from blood. Described subset: CD45RO-CCR7+CD27+CD95- naive CD8+ T cells lacking CXCR3 (TNR3-). V gene TRBV29-1 combines with J gene TRBJ2-7; TCRdb's D call, TRBD1, is unchecked because there is no DNA. CDR3 loop: CSVRGSPSSYEQYF.